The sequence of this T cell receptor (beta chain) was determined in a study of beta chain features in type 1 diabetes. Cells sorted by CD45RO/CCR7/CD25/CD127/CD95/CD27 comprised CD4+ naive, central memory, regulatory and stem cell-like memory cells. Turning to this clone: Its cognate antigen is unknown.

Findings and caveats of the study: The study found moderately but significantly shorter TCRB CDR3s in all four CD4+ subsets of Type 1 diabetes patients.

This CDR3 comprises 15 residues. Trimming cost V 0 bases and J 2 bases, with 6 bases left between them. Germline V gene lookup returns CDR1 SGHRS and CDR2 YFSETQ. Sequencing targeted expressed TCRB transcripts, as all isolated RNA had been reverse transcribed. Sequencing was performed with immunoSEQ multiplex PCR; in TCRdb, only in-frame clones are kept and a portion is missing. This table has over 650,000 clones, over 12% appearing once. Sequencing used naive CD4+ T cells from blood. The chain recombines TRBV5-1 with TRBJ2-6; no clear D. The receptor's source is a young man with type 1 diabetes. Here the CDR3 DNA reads TGCGCCAGCAGCTTGGCCGTAACTGGGGCCAACGTCCTGACTTTC. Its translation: CASSLAVTGANVLTF.